These 27 T cell receptor beta chains originate from one sample sequenced in a study of T cell changes during pregnancy in multiple sclerosis. The method was immunoSEQ multiplex PCR; TCRdb's version includes in-frame clones alone and lacks a portion of them. The sample lists under 55,000 clones; about 91% were seen once. The source material was CD8+ T cells from peripheral blood mononuclear cells, sampled after pregnancy. The receptors originated from a female donor with multiple sclerosis, enrolled in a pregnancy study.

V usage is TRBV10-1 and J usage is TRBJ2-7; TRBD2 matches 7 bases. This CDR3 spans 14 amino acids. Unmatched junction bases numbered 2, after V lost 2 bases and J lost 1 base. The germline V gene encodes CDR1 WNHNN and CDR2 SYGVQD (reference sequence). CDR3 DNA: TGCGCCAGCAGTGAGGGGGGGGAATCCTACGAGCAGTACTTC. Protein sequence: CASSEGGESYEQYF.

This clone was seen a handful of times. The V and J genes are TRBV20-1 and TRBJ1-1, with 7 positions matching TRBD1. From germline, CDR1 is DFQATT and CDR2 SNEGSKA (reference sequence). The trim removed 5 bases at V and 7 bases at J, leaving 1 base unmatched. CDR3 length: 10 residues. CDR3 DNA: TGCAGTGCTTGGACAGGTGAAGCTTTCTTT. This gives the protein CSAWTGEAFF.

The rearrangement joins TRBV5-4 to TRBJ2-7; 9 bases line up with TRBD1. The junction had 4 bases not matched to a gene; V was cut back by 3 bases and J by 3 bases. The CDR3 contains 14 residues. Germline assignment: CDR1 SGHNT and CDR2 YYREEE (reference sequence). CDR3 coding DNA: TGTGCCAGCAGCTCCGGGACAGGGATCTACGAGCAGTACTTC. Encoded protein: CASSSGTGIYEQYF.

The V gene is TRBV10-2, the J gene TRBJ1-2; D perhaps matches TRBD1 (6 bases). The CDR3 spans 12 residues. The V gene's germline CDR1 is WSHSY and CDR2 SAAADI. Trimming stripped 8 bases from V and 6 bases from J, with 13 bases between. For the CDR3, the DNA is TGCGCCAGCGCCGGGTCAGGGGATGGCTACACCTTC. It encodes CASAGSGDGYTF.

V and J are TRBV7-9 and TRBJ1-1, with a possible D match to TRBD1 (6 bases). The V and J ends lost 3 bases and 2 bases respectively, with 19 bases between them. Per the germline V gene, CDR1 is SEHNR and CDR2 is FQNEAQ (reference sequence). This CDR3 has 17 amino acids. CDR3 nucleotide sequence: TGTGCCAGCAGCTTCCCCCCGGGGGGCAGCTTAAACACTGAAGCTTTCTTT. It is translated as CASSFPPGGSLNTEAFF.

This sequence joins TRBV2 and TRBJ2-1; 9 bases are a match to TRBD2. Germline lookup yields CDR1 SNHLY and CDR2 FYNNEI. After removal of 8 bases from V and 7 bases from J, the junction contained 15 bases not matched to a gene. There are 16 residues in the CDR3. CDR3 nucleotide sequence: TGTGCCAGCCCAACTACCGCTAGCGGGGTGGGGAATGAGCAGTTCTTC. Its protein is CASPTTASGVGNEQFF.

The chain uses TRBV6-1 and TRBJ2-1; unclear D gene. Germline loops: CDR1 MNHNS, CDR2 SASEGT. This CDR3 spans 13 amino acids. CDR3 nucleotides: TGTGATGTTCGAGCCGTGTCCTACAATGAGCAGTTCTTC. Translation gives CDVRAVSYNEQFF.

The chain is built from TRBV6-5 and TRBJ2-3; D gene uncertain. The germline V gene encodes CDR1 MNHEY and CDR2 SVGAGI. The CDR3 is 13 amino acids. V lost 6 bases to trimming and J lost 5 bases, with 12 bases between them. CDR3 DNA: TGTGCCAGCAGGAGCACCCGCGGAGATACGCAGTATTTT. It specifies CASRSTRGDTQYF.

This clone appeared a single time. V is TRBV27 and J is TRBJ2-1; 11 positions agree with TRBD2. With 4 bases clipped from V and 4 bases from J, the junction kept 0 bases outside the gene matches. The germline V gene has CDR1 MNHEY and CDR2 SMNVEV (reference sequence). The CDR3 is made up of 14 amino acids. CDR3 in DNA: TGTGCCAGCAGTTGGACTAGCGGGTACAATGAGCAGTTCTTC. Its protein is CASSWTSGYNEQFF.

This clone came up a few times. Its ends do not fully match the called genes, so a read error is possible. The sample holds other DNA sequences that translate to the same CDR3. J is TRBJ2-1 and V is TRBV5-6, with 7 bases fitting TRBD1. The CDR3 contains 15 residues. Germline V lookup: CDR1 SGHDT, CDR2 YYEEEE. The DNA of the CDR3 is TGTGCCAGCAGTTTGGGACAGAGCTCCTACAATGAGCAGTTCTTC. Protein sequence: CASSLGQSSYNEQFF.

The chain employs TRBV2 and TRBJ2-2, with 14 bases identical to TRBD2. V shed 0 bases and J 5 bases; nucleotides not matched to a gene: 14. The germline V gene encodes CDR1 SNHLY and CDR2 FYNNEI. The CDR3 covers 21 residues. The CDR3 DNA follows: TGTGCCAGCAGTGAAGCGGGACCGGGACTAGCGGGGGCAAAGACGACCGGGGAGCTGTTTTTT. This encodes CASSEAGPGLAGAKTTGELFF.

The chain uses TRBV29-1 and TRBJ1-1, with D possibly TRBD1 on 6 matching bases. Germline V gene data show CDR1 as SQVTM and CDR2 as ANQGSEA. The V and J ends lost 7 bases and 6 bases respectively, with 12 bases between them. This CDR3 has 11 amino acids. The CDR3 here is CSAPGVAEAFF. The CDR3 coding sequence is TGCAGCGCACCAGGGGTAGCTGAAGCTTTCTTT.

This chain connects TRBV27 to TRBJ2-1; 10 bases line up with TRBD1. Germline loops: CDR1 MNHEY, CDR2 SMNVEV (reference sequence). Trimming at V came to 2 bases and at J to 7 bases, leaving 5 bases not matched to a gene. The CDR3 has 15 amino acids. In DNA, the CDR3 is TGTGCCAGCAGTTTAGTTGGGACAGGGGTTAATGAGCAGTTCTTC. Protein product: CASSLVGTGVNEQFF.

The chain uses TRBV5-4 and TRBJ2-7, with 8 nucleotides matching TRBD1. V shed 0 bases and J 5 bases; nucleotides not matched to a gene: 4. This CDR3 comprises 14 residues. Per germline, CDR1 SGHNT and CDR2 YYREEE (reference sequence). CDR3 in amino acids: CASSLVQGADEQYF. For the CDR3, the DNA is TGTGCCAGCAGCTTGGTCCAGGGGGCGGACGAGCAGTACTTC. Drawing the rest from reference TRBV5-4 and TRBJ2-7, the complete variable domain is ETGVTQSPTHLIKTRGQQVTLRCSSQSGHNTVSWYQQALGQGPQFIFQYYREEENGRGNFPPRFSGLQFPNYSSELNVNALELDDSALYLCASSLVQGADEQYFGPGTRLTVT.

The V gene is TRBV7-9, the J gene TRBJ2-3, with 10 bases identical to TRBD1. In germline, CDR1 is SEHNR, CDR2 FQNEAQ (reference sequence). This CDR3 has 15 amino acids. Trimming took 6 bases from V and 4 from J; bases not matched to a gene: 7. CDR3 DNA sequence: TGTGCCAGCAGTCCCACGACAGGGGGCTCAGATACGCAGTATTTT. Its translation is CASSPTTGGSDTQYF.

The chain has TRBV25-1 and TRBJ2-1; no firm D call. The CDR3 runs 14 residues. V was clipped by 4 bases and J by 0 bases, with 7 bases between them. The germline CDR1 and CDR2 sequences are MGHDK and SYGVNS. The CDR3 region has the DNA TGTGCCAGCAGTGCAGTCAGCTCCTACAATGAGCAGTTCTTC. Its protein product is CASSAVSSYNEQFF.

This clone was detected only once. The chain carries TRBV9 and TRBJ1-1; D not certain. CDR1 is SGDLS, CDR2 YYNGEE, per germline. V dropped 0 bases and J dropped 8 bases, with 11 bases sitting between them. This CDR3 spans 13 amino acids. CDR3 region: CASSVVSEFEAFF. In DNA, the CDR3 is TGTGCCAGCAGCGTAGTAAGCGAATTCGAAGCTTTCTTT.

The chain links TRBV13 to TRBJ1-5; D is undetermined. V was trimmed by 2 bases and J by 3 bases, leaving 2 bases between them. Germline V gene data show CDR1 as PRHDT and CDR2 as FYEKMQ (reference sequence). This CDR3 has 12 residues. The CDR3 nucleotides read TGTGCCAGCAGCTTACACAATCAGCCCCAGCATTTT. Translating it yields CASSLHNQPQHF.

J is TRBJ2-1 and V is TRBV5-4; possibly TRBD2 for D (6 bases). From germline, CDR1 is SGHNT and CDR2 YYREEE (reference sequence). The CDR3 has 16 amino acids. Trimming removed 1 base from V and 6 bases from J, with 17 bases in between. The CDR3 bases are TGTGCCAGCAGCTTGCCATTTATCGGGAGTCCCAATGAGCAGTTCTTC. It yields the protein CASSLPFIGSPNEQFF.

The chain has TRBV2 and TRBJ2-5; tentative D call: TRBD1 (6 bases). The CDR3 has 17 amino acids. V dropped 3 bases and J dropped 0 bases, with 17 bases sitting between them. CDR1 and CDR2 from the germline V gene are SNHLY and FYNNEI. The CDR3 reads CASSDMNRDTYQETQYF. CDR3 nucleotide sequence: TGTGCCAGCAGTGATATGAACCGGGACACGTACCAAGAGACCCAGTACTTC.

This sequence joins TRBV27 and TRBJ1-1; D not resolved. The CDR3 runs 13 residues. CDR1 is MNHEY and CDR2 is SMNVEV in the germline V gene (reference sequence). V was trimmed by 4 bases and J by 4 bases, leaving 10 bases between them. The CDR3 DNA reads as TGTGCCAGCAGTTATACTTCGGGCACTGAAGCTTTCTTT. It translates to CASSYTSGTEAFF.

The rearrangement joins TRBV27 to TRBJ2-5, with D possibly TRBD2 on 5 matching bases. V lost 4 bases and J 0 bases, leaving 15 bases between the germline ends. This CDR3 is 16 amino acids long. The germline V gene encodes CDR1 MNHEY and CDR2 SMNVEV (reference sequence). The CDR3 spells CASSSSRGEYQETQYF. In DNA form, the CDR3 reads TGTGCCAGCAGTTCGTCCCGGGGAGAGTACCAAGAGACCCAGTACTTC.

The chain links TRBV6-4 to TRBJ1-2, with a tentative D call TRBD1 (6 bases). CDR1 and CDR2 (germline): MRHNA, SNTAGT. The CDR3 totals 13 residues. V was clipped by 5 bases and J by 6 bases, with 13 bases between them. CDR3 bases: TGTGCCAGCAGTACAGGGAGAAACGATGGCTACACCTTC. It specifies CASSTGRNDGYTF.

The chain uses TRBV27 and TRBJ2-2; the D gene is possibly TRBD1 (5 bases). The CDR3 sequence is 14 residues long. V lost 5 bases, J lost 1 base, and 8 bases lay in between. Germline V gives CDR1 MNHEY, CDR2 SMNVEV (reference sequence). CDR3: CASSVDRNTGELFF. CDR3 sequence (DNA): TGTGCCAGCAGTGTAGACAGGAACACCGGGGAGCTGTTTTTT.

The count of this clone is one. The chain uses TRBV19 and TRBJ2-7, with D possibly being TRBD2 (6 bases). The CDR3 is 14 amino acids. Trimming stripped 3 bases from V and 7 bases from J, with 16 bases between. Per germline, CDR1 LNHDA and CDR2 SQIVND (reference sequence). Here the CDR3 reads CASSIGGEAVEQYF. DNA of the CDR3: TGTGCCAGTAGTATCGGAGGGGAGGCGGTGGAGCAGTACTTC. The full variable domain, in which reference TRBV19 and TRBJ2-7 provide the parts outside the CDR3, is DGGITQSPKYLFRKEGQNVTLSCEQNLNHDAMYWYRQDPGQGLRLIYYSQIVNDFQKGDIAEGYSVSREKKESFPLTVTSAQKNPTAFYLCASSIGGEAVEQYFGPGTRLTVT.

The genes are TRBV7-6 and TRBJ1-1, with 8 positions matching TRBD1. The V gene end was trimmed by 5 bases and the J gene end by 6 bases; junction bases not matched to a gene: 8. CDR3 size: 14 residues. CDR1 and CDR2 (germline): SGHVS, FNYEAQ. In DNA, the CDR3 is TGTGCCAGCAGCCCGGGACAGGAGGACCCTGAAGCTTTCTTT. Protein sequence: CASSPGQEDPEAFF.

This clone has just one count. This rearrangement joins TRBV9 to TRBJ1-5, with D unclear. V dropped 0 bases and J dropped 3 bases, with 7 bases sitting between them. The germline V gene encodes CDR1 SGDLS and CDR2 YYNGEE. The CDR3 length is 14 residues. The CDR3 bases are TGTGCCAGCAGCGTAGGGGCGTTCAATCAGCCCCAGCATTTT. Encoded protein: CASSVGAFNQPQHF.